These T cell receptor beta chains were read from a single sample in a study of sequential checkpoint blockade in melanoma. The protocol was immunoSEQ multiplex PCR, while the TCRdb copy is restricted to in-frame clones and leaves out a portion. This table holds approximately 20,000 clones, about 25% found once. The sequencing used tumor tissue (inferred from file names), collected from a patient given nivolumab and ipilimumab in sequence. The receptors here all came from a human donor with melanoma. CDR3s include the opening cysteine and the closing phenylalanine or tryptophan. D genes are given only for firm matches. Expanded clones are given a class, and other clones once, few, many or no size at all.

>TRBJ1-2|.|TRBV6-8|.
CASSYSESGGYTF
TGTGCCAGCAGTTACTCAGAAAGTGGGGGCTACACCTTC
>TRBJ1-2|.|TRBV11-3|many
CASGSGTQGSRGYTF
TGTGCCAGCGGATCGGGTACGCAGGGGTCTCGAGGCTACACCTTC
>TRBJ1-2|.|TRBV12-5|.
CASGIQGTFYGYTF
TGTGCCAGCGGCATACAGGGTACGTTCTATGGCTACACCTTC
>TRBJ1-2|TRBD1|TRBV9|.
CASSSPGGQGGGYTF
TGTGCCAGCAGCTCTCCCGGGGGACAGGGCGGAGGCTACACCTTC
>TRBJ2-2|.|TRBV7-1|few
CASSFGTNTGELFF
TGTGCCAGCAGCTTCGGCACAAACACCGGGGAGCTGTTTTTT
>TRBJ2-7|.|TRBV12-5|.
CASGPRDEQYF
TGTGCTAGTGGCCCTAGAGACGAGCAGTACTTC
>TRBJ2-2|TRBD2|TRBV6-8|.
CASSRGGPGELFF
TGTGCCAGCAGTCGCGGGGGGCCCGGGGAGCTGTTTTTT
>TRBJ1-3|.|TRBV25-1|.
CASSAGNSGNTIYF
TGTGCCAGCAGTGCTGGGAACTCTGGAAACACCATATATTTT
>TRBJ2-7|.|TRBV19|.
CASTHFDRSGEQYF
TGTGCCAGTACTCACTTCGACAGGTCTGGCGAGCAGTACTTC
>TRBJ1-3|TRBD1|TRBV28|.
CASSRPGQGSGNTIYF
TGTGCCAGCAGCCGACCGGGACAGGGTTCTGGAAACACCATATATTTT
>TRBJ2-5|TRBD1|TRBV19|few
CASSETGGVETQYF
TGTGCCAGTAGTGAGACAGGGGGCGTTGAGACCCAGTACTTC
>TRBJ2-3|.|TRBV9|.
CASSEPQATQYF
TGTGCCAGCAGTGAACCGCAGGCTACGCAGTATTTT
>TRBJ2-7|.|TRBV7-5|.
CASSLVLAGASYEQYF
TGTGCCAGCAGCTTGGTCCTAGCGGGAGCCTCCTACGAGCAGTACTTC
>TRBJ2-3|.|TRBV19|.
CASSIVDSTDTQYF
TGTGCCAGTAGTATAGTCGACTCCACAGATACGCAGTATTTT
>TRBJ1-1|TRBD1|TRBV29-1|few
CSVEAGTGPEAFF
TGCAGCGTTGAAGCCGGGACAGGCCCTGAAGCTTTCTTT
>TRBJ2-6|.|TRBV18|.
CASSPRPSEASGANVLTF
TGTGCCAGCTCACCACGGCCTAGCGAAGCCTCTGGGGCCAACGTCCTGACTTTC
>TRBJ1-1|.|TRBV7-2|.
CASSLRQNTEAFF
TGTGCTAGCAGCTTAAGGCAGAACACTGAAGCTTTCTTT
>TRBJ2-2|.|TRBV6-8|few
CASSYSDGELFF
TGTGCCAGCAGTTACTCGGACGGGGAGCTGTTTTTT
>TRBJ2-1|TRBD2|TRBV14|once
CASSPSGLAISEQFF
TGTGCCAGCAGTCCCTCGGGACTAGCCATTTCAGAGCAGTTCTTC
>TRBJ2-1|.|TRBV9|medium-sized
CASSVVGTSNEQFF
TGTGCCAGCAGCGTAGTCGGTACCTCCAATGAGCAGTTCTTC
>TRBJ1-1|.|TRBV18|.
CASSPGQEFEAFF
TGTGCCAGCTCACCCGGGCAGGAGTTTGAAGCTTTCTTT
>TRBJ2-3|TRBD1|TRBV11-3|few
CASSFMGQGSDTQYF
TGTGCCAGCAGCTTTATGGGACAGGGGTCAGATACGCAGTATTTT